This T cell receptor beta chain was found in a study of cytomegalovirus exposure and HLA in healthy donors. Study-level points and caveats: About 87% or about 30% of the time was how often most TCR beta V segments were productive, according to an earlier analysis. Reportedly, cytomegalovirus status was diagnosed with high sensitivity and specificity. Most TCR sequences were rare, but some public TCRs occurred in many donors.

PCR involved 60 Vbeta and 13 Jbeta primers. The assay was immunoSEQ multiplex PCR, and TCRdb's table has in-frame clones only and misses some. The profile covers 150,000 or so clones, with approximately 80% appearing a single time and around 1.6% taken by the ten largest. CDR1 SGHRS and CDR2 YFSETQ come from the germline V gene. The CDR3 is 16 amino acids. V lost 4 bases to trimming and J lost 0 bases; unmatched junction nucleotides: 7. This clone came up once. The antigen remains undetermined. J is TRBJ1-2 and V is TRBV5-1, with 9 bases matching TRBD1. This sequence originates from a woman between 25 and 40 years old in good health and CMV-seronegative. Sample: PBMCs. CDR3 sequence: CASSQGTGSSNYGYTF. The DNA for the CDR3 is TGCGCCAGCAGCCAAGGGACAGGGAGCTCTAACTATGGCTACACCTTC.